This T cell receptor beta chain was recorded in a study of blood T cells in healthy people across ages. Overall study findings and caveats: Long-lived donors had more naive CD4+ cells and higher diversity than aged donors.

Turning to this clonotype: The antigen is unknown.

The CDR3 consists of 15 residues. Trimming took off 7 bases at V and 2 bases at J, with 20 bases between the two ends. Germline V gene sequence: CDR1 DFQATT, CDR2 SNEGSKA (reference sequence). For the second PCR, which ran for 7 to 11 cycles, a sample-barcoded 5' primer and a J-beta primer mix were used. A minimum of 2.5 million CDR3-containing paired-end reads was obtained for each sample. TCRdb itself ran the 5' RACE reads through MiXCR, one entry per CDR3 protein. The sample records some 640,000 distinct CDR3 sequences, more than 40% being singletons. Sequencing was done on a sample of blood. The V and J genes are TRBV20-1 and TRBJ1-2; no definite D call. This TCR was recovered from an older woman in good health. CDR3 in DNA: TGCAGTGTAGCCGGCTACGGAGGTGACAACTATGGCTACACCTTC. Its translation: CSVAGYGGDNYGYTF.